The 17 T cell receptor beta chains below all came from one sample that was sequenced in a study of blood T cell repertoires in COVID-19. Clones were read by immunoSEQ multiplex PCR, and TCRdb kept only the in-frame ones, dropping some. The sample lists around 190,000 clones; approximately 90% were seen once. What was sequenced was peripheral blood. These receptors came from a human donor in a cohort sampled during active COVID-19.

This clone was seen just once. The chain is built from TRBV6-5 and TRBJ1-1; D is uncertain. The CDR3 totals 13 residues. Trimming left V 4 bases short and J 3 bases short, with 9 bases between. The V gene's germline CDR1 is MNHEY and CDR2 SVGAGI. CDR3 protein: CASSSRGDTEAFF. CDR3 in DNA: TGTGCCAGCAGTTCCCGGGGAGACACTGAAGCTTTCTTT.

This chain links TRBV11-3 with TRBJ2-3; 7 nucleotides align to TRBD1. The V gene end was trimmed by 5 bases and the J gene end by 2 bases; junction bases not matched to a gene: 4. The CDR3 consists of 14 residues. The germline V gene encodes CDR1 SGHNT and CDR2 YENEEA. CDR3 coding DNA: TGTGCCAGCAGCCGACAGGGCAACACAGATACGCAGTATTTT. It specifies CASSRQGNTDTQYF.

Here the CDR3 DNA reads TGTGCCAGCTCACCACCGCACAGGGGGAATTCACCCCTCCACTTT. Residues: CASSPPHRGNSPLHF. The chain carries TRBV18 and TRBJ1-6; 8 bases fit TRBD1. V lost 0 bases and J lost 7; bases outside the gene matches: 2. CDR1 and CDR2 from the germline V gene are KGHSH and LQKENI. The CDR3 sequence is 15 residues long. The complete variable domain, with remaining parts taken from reference TRBV18 and TRBJ1-6, reads NAGVMQNPRHLVRRRGQEARLRCSPMKGHSHVYWYRQLPEEGLKFMVYLQKENIIDESGMPKERFSAEFPKEGPSILRIQQVVRGDSAAYFCASSPPHRGNSPLHFGNGTRLTVT.

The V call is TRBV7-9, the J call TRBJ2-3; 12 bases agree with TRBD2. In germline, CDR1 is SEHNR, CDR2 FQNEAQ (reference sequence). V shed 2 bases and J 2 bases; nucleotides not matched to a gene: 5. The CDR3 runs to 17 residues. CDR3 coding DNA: TGTGCCAGCAGCTTATTGAGACTAGCGGGGGCCACAGATACGCAGTATTTT. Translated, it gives CASSLLRLAGATDTQYF.

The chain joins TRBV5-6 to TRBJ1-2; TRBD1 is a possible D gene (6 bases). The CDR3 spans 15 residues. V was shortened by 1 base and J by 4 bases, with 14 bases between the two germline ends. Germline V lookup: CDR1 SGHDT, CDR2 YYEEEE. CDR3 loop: CASSLTRGGFYGYTF. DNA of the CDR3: TGTGCCAGCAGCTTGACCAGGGGTGGATTCTATGGCTACACCTTC. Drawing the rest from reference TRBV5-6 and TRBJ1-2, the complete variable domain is DAGVTQSPTHLIKTRGQQVTLRCSPKSGHDTVSWYQQALGQGPQFIFQYYEEEERQRGNFPDRFSGHQFPNYSSELNVNALLLGDSALYLCASSLTRGGFYGYTFGSGTRLTVV.

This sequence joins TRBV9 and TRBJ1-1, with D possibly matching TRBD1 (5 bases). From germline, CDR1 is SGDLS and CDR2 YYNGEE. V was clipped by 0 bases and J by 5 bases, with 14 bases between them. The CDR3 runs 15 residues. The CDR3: CASSVGSGGRTEAFF. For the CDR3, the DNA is TGTGCCAGCAGCGTAGGATCGGGGGGGAGAACTGAAGCTTTCTTT.

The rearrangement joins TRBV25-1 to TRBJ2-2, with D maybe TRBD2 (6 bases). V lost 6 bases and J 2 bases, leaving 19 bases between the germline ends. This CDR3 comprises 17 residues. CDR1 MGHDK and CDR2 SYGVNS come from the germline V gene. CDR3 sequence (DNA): TGTGCCAGCAGCCCTTCCCCTGGACTACCAAACACCGGGGAGCTGTTTTTT. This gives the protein CASSPSPGLPNTGELFF.

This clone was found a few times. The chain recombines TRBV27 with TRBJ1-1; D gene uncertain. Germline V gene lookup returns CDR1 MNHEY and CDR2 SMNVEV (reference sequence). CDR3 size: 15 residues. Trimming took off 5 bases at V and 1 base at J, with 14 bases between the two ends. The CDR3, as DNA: TGTGCCAGCAGTGGGAGGATAACAGCGAACACTGAAGCTTTCTTT. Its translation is CASSGRITANTEAFF.

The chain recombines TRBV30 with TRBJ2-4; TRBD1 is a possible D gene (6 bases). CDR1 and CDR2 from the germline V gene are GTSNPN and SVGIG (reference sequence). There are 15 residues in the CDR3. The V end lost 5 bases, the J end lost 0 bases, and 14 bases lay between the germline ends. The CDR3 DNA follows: TGTGCCTGGGCCGGGTCGACAGGAGCCAAAAACATTCAGTACTTC. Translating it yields CAWAGSTGAKNIQYF.

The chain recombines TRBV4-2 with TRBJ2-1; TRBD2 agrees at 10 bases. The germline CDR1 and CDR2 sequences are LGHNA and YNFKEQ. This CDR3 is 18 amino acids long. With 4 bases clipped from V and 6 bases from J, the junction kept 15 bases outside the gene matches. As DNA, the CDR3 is TGTGCCAGCAGCCCCTCCTTGGGGCTAGCGGGAGTTGGCAATGAGCAGTTCTTC. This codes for CASSPSLGLAGVGNEQFF.

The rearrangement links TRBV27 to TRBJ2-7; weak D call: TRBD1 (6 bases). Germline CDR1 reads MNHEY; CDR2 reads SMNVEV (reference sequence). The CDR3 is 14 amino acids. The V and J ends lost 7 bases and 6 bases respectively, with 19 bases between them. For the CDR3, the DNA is TGTGCCAGCAAGGCAGGGGCAGGGGTAGGCGAGCAGTACTTC. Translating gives CASKAGAGVGEQYF.

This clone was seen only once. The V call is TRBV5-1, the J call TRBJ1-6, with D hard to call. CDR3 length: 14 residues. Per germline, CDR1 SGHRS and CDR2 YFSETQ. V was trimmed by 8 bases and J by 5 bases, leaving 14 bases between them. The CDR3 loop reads CASGLSEDNSPLHF. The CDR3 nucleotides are TGCGCCAGTGGGTTGTCCGAGGATAATTCACCCCTCCACTTT.

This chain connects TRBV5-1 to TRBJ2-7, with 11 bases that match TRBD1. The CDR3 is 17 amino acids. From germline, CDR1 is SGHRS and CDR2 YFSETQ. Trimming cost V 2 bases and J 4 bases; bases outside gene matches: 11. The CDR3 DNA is TGCGCCAGCAGCTTCGCTCAGCAGGGGACAGGGGGTTACGAGCAGTACTTC. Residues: CASSFAQQGTGGYEQYF.

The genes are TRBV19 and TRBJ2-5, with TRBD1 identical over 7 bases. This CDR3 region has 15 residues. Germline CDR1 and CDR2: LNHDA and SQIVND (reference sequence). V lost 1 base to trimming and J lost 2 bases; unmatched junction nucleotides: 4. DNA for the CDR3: TGTGCCAGTAGTATAGGCGGCAGGGGGCAAGAGACCCAGTACTTC. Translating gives CASSIGGRGQETQYF.

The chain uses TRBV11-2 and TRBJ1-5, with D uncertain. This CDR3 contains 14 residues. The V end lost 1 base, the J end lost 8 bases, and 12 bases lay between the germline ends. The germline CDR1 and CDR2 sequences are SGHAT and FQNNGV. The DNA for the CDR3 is TGTGCCAGCAGCTTAGGAGGCAGCGGCGAGCCCCAGCATTTT. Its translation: CASSLGGSGEPQHF.

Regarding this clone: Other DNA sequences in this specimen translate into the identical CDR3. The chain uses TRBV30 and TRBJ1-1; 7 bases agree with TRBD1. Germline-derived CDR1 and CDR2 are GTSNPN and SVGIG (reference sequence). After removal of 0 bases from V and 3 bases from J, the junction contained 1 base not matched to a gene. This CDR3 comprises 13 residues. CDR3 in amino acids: CAWSVTGDTEAFF. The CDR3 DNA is TGTGCCTGGAGTGTTACAGGGGACACTGAAGCTTTCTTT.

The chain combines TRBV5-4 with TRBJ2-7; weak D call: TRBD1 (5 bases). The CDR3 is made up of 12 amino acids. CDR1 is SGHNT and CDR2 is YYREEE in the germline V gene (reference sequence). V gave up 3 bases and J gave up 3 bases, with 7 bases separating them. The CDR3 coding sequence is TGTGCCAGCAGCTCAACAGGCTACGAGCAGTACTTC. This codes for CASSSTGYEQYF. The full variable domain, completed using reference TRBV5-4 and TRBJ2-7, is ETGVTQSPTHLIKTRGQQVTLRCSSQSGHNTVSWYQQALGQGPQFIFQYYREEENGRGNFPPRFSGLQFPNYSSELNVNALELDDSALYLCASSSTGYEQYFGPGTRLTVT.